This entry describes one T cell receptor (beta chain). The target antigen is unknown. These data come from a study of somatic mutations in cytotoxic T cells in rheumatoid arthritis. Study-wide context: Each patient's diagnosis was followed right away by a blood draw (roughly 33 ml EDTA), before any treatment.

Assay used: immunoSEQ multiplex PCR; TCRdb lists only in-frame clones, some missing. The table lists 10,000 to 15,000 clones, approximately 84% of them singletons, with around a fifth in the top ten. Study observations and caveats: With age, CD8+ clonality increased in rheumatoid arthritis patients, whereas no such increase appeared in healthy controls.

CDR1 and CDR2 from the germline V gene are SGHTA and FQGTGA. CDR3 size: 13 residues. V was trimmed by 5 bases and J by 1 base, leaving 8 bases between them. Sequenced material: CD8+ T cells sorted from blood. The rearrangement joins TRBV7-3 to TRBJ1-1; no clear D gene. The sequence was obtained from an adult with rheumatoid arthritis. The CDR3 protein is CASSLLENTEAFF. In DNA form, the CDR3 reads TGTGCCAGCAGCCTTCTGGAGAACACTGAAGCTTTCTTT.